This TCR beta chain appears in the sequencing data of a study of Graves' ophthalmopathy and Graves' hyperthyroidism. Study as a whole: Peripheral blood was gathered at first diagnosis, ahead of any treatment whatsoever. Findings and limits, study-wide: Ophthalmopathy progression predictions by the model showed 72.22% specificity and approximately 67% sensitivity.

At least ten counts were recorded for this clonotype. The target antigen is unknown. V lost 4 bases, J lost 4 bases, and 16 bases lay in between. Per germline, CDR1 SGHAT and CDR2 FQNNGV. The CDR3 is 15 residues long. From fresh peripheral blood, approximately 10 ml in volume, the PBMCs were obtained. RNA served as the template for amplifying TCR beta CDR3 regions. Following a first-round RT-PCR that used HTBI primers, a second-round multiplex PCR was carried out. TCRdb itself ran the multiplex PCR reads through MiXCR, one entry per CDR3 protein. The sample contains 200,000 to 250,000 distinct CDR3 sequences, 25% to 35% of which appear only once.

Sequenced input: peripheral blood. The chain has TRBV11-2 and TRBJ1-1, with a possible D match to TRBD1 (5 bases). The clonotype originates from a man aged 45 to 65 with Graves' ophthalmopathy. In DNA form, the CDR3 reads TGTGCCAGCAGCTCAGGCGGGGCCCTGAGCACTGAAGCTTTCTTT. This translates into CASSSGGALSTEAFF.